This TCR beta chain was recorded in a study of T cell responses to AZD1222 COVID-19 vaccine. For this clone: The target antigen is unknown.

Findings of the study overall: Donor demographics were predominantly white British with a female majority; clonal diversity may be underestimated.

The data were produced by immunoSEQ multiplex PCR, yet TCRdb's version contains in-frame clones alone and is incomplete. The profile shows roughly 40,000 clones, around 81% of them singletons. Germline V gene lookup returns CDR1 SGHTA and CDR2 FQGNSA. The CDR3 sequence is 14 residues long. V lost 10 bases to trimming and J lost 0 bases, with 13 bases between them. The sequencing used peripheral blood, collected on day 0 of AZD1222 vaccination. V usage is TRBV7-2 and J usage is TRBJ1-5; maybe TRBD1 (6 bases). This receptor was identified in an adult in good health. CDR3 DNA sequence: TGTGCCATCGGAGGGGGGATTAGCAATCAGCCCCAGCATTTT. Protein product: CAIGGGISNQPQHF.